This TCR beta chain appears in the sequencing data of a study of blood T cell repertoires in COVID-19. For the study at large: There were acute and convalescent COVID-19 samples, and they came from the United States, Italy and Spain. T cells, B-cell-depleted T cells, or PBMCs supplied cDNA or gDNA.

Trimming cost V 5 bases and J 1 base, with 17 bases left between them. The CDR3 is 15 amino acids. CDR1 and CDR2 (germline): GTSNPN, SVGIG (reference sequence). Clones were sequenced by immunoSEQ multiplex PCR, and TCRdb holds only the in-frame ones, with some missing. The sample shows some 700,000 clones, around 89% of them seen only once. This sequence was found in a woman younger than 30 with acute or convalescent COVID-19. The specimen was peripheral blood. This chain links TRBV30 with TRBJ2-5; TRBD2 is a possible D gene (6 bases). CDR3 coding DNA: TGTGCCTGGGTCTCAAATCGGGGGTCCCAAGAGACCCAGTACTTC. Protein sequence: CAWVSNRGSQETQYF. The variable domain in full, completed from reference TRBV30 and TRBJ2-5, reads SQTIHQWPATLVQPVGSPLSLECTVEGTSNPNLYWYRQAAGRGLQLLFYSVGIGQISSEVPQNLSASRPQDRQFILSSKKLLLSDSGFYLCAWVSNRGSQETQYFGPGTRLLVL.